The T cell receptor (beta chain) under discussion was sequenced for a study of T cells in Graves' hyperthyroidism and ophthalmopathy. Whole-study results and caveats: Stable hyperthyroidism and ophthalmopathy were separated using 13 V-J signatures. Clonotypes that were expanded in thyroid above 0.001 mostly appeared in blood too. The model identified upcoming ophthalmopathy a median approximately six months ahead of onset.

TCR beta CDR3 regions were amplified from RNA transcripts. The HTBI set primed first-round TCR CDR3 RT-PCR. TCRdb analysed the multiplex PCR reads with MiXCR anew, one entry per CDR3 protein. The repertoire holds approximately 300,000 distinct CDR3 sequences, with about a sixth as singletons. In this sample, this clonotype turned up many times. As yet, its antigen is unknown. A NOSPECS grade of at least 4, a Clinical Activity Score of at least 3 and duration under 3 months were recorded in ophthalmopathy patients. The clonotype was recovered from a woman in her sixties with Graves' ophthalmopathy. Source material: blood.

The CDR3 nucleotides read TGTGCCAGCATTACGGACGGATCGAACACTGAAGCTTTCTTT. Translated: CASITDGSNTEAFF. The chain has TRBV2 and TRBJ1-1; the D is unclear. The germline V gene encodes CDR1 SNHLY and CDR2 FYNNEI. V lost 7 bases to trimming and J lost 1 base, with 13 bases between them. This CDR3 is built from 14 residues. The full variable domain, rest sourced from reference TRBV2 and TRBJ1-1, is EPEVTQTPSHQVTQMGQEVILRCVPISNHLYFYWYRQILGQKVEFLVSFYNNEISEKSEIFDDQFSVERPDGSNFTLKIRSTKLEDSAMYFCASITDGSNTEAFFGQGTRLTVV.